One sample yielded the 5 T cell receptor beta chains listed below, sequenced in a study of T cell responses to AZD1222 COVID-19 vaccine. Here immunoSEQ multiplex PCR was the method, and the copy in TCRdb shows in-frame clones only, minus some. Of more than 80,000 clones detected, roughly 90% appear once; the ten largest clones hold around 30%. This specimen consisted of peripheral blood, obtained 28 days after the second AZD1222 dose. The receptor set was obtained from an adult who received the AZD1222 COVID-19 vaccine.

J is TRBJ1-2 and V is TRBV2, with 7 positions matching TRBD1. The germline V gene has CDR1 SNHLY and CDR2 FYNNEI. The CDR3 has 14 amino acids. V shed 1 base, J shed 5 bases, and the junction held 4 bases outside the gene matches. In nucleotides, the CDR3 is TGTGCCAGCAGTGAAGGACAGGGTAAATATGGCTACACCTTC. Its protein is CASSEGQGKYGYTF. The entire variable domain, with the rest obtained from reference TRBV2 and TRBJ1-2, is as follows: EPEVTQTPSHQVTQMGQEVILRCVPISNHLYFYWYRQILGQKVEFLVSFYNNEISEKSEIFDDQFSVERPDGSNFTLKIRSTKLEDSAMYFCASSEGQGKYGYTFGSGTRLTVV.

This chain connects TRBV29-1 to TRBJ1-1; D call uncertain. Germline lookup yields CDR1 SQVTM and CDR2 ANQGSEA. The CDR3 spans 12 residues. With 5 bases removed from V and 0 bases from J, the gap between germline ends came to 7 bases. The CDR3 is CSVKVMNTEAFF. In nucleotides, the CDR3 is TGCAGCGTTAAGGTGATGAACACTGAAGCTTTCTTT.

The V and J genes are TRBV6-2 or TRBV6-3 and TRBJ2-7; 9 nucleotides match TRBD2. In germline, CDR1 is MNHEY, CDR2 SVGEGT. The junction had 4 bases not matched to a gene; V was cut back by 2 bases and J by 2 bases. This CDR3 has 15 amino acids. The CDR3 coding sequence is TGTGCCAGCAGTTACGGACTAGCGCGCACCTACGAGCAGTACTTC. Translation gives CASSYGLARTYEQYF.

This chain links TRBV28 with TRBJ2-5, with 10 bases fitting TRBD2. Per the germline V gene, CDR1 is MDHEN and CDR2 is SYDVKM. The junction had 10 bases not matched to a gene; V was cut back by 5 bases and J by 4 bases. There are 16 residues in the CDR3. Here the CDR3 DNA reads TGTGCCAGCAGTCCCAGGACTAGCGGAGGGGGAGAGACCCAGTACTTC. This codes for CASSPRTSGGGETQYF.

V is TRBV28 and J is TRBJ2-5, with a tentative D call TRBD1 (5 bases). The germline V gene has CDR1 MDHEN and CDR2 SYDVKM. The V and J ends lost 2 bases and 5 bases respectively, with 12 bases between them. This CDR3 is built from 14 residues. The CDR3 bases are TGTGCCAGCAGTTTAAGGGGAATGGGGGAGACCCAGTACTTC. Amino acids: CASSLRGMGETQYF.